This TCR beta chain was observed in a study of CD8 T cells in ankylosing spondylitis. Via MiXCR, TCRdb re-called the 5' RACE reads, giving one row per CDR3 protein. The table has approximately 290,000 distinct CDR3 sequences, under 25% seen once. The CDR3 is made up of 13 amino acids. Germline assignment: CDR1 DFQATT and CDR2 SNEGSKA (reference sequence). Trimming took 5 bases from V and 0 from J, leaving 8 bases between them. Study findings and constraints: Matched ankylosing spondylitis synovial fluid reportedly contained a significantly enriched population of disease-linked clones.

This clonotype was seen at least ten times. The antigen is not known. Sequenced input: blood, either unsorted or a sorted T cell fraction (not recorded which). The chain employs TRBV20-1 and TRBJ1-3; D unresolved. This receptor was obtained from a female donor with ankylosing spondylitis or in good health (not recorded which). CDR3 loop: CSAGVSSGNTIYF. CDR3 nucleotide sequence: TGCAGTGCTGGGGTGTCCTCTGGAAACACCATATATTTT.